The present T cell receptor (beta chain) was sequenced within a study of molecular identifiers for immune sequencing clone quantification. The study, taken as a whole, reports: Over 98% of effector molecules, but under 1% in naive cells, were held by clones with more than 20 RNA copies.

Sorting recovered naive CD8 T cells on a CD8+CD4-CCR7+CD45RA+ profile. Previously described methods and listed TCR primers produced bulk TCR libraries. MiXCR was run by TCRdb on the PCR reads, yielding one entry per CDR3 protein. The repertoire consists of about 300,000 distinct CDR3 sequences, with over 20% occurring once and the leading ten covering under 0.95%. This CDR3 is 17 amino acids long. CDR1 and CDR2 (germline): MDHEN, SYDVKM. V lost 4 bases to trimming and J lost 4 bases, with 21 bases between them. In its sample, this clonotype was seen many times. Its cognate antigen is unknown. The material sequenced was naive CD8+ T cells from blood, with Jurkat cell RNA spiked in. Subset: FACS-sorted CD8+CD4-CCR7+CD45RA+ naive T cells. This TCR derives from a human donor in good health. Some libraries in this study had Jurkat cell RNA spiked in. The chain has TRBV28 and TRBJ2-3, with D possibly TRBD1 on 6 matching bases. The CDR3 loop reads CASSSTWDKSGADTQYF. The CDR3 bases are TGTGCCAGCAGTTCTACCTGGGACAAGTCGGGCGCAGATACGCAGTATTTT.